One sample yielded the 6 T cell receptor beta chains listed below, sequenced in a study of T-cell memory formation after mild COVID-19. TCRdb recomputed calls from the 5' RACE reads with MiXCR, one row per CDR3 protein. The sample holds approximately 350,000 distinct CDR3 sequences, around 28% seen once. The sequenced material came from PBMCs or a T cell subset sorted from them (not recorded which). The receptors derive from an adult woman who had mild COVID-19 (a few samples of this study predate the infection). Cell type and time point are not known.

The sample holds a few counts of this clonotype. This chain connects TRBV20-1 to TRBJ2-7; D gene uncertain. The V end was cut by 3 bases, the J end by 2 bases, with 8 bases between. Germline lookup yields CDR1 DFQATT and CDR2 SNEGSKA (reference sequence). The CDR3 sequence is 12 residues long. The CDR3 DNA is TGCAGTGCTAGGGACGGACCCTACGAGCAGTACTTC. It encodes CSARDGPYEQYF.

There are many counts of this clonotype. The gene calls are TRBV7-6 and TRBJ2-1; D gene uncertain. Trimming left V 3 bases short and J 6 bases short, with 12 bases between. The CDR3 totals 14 residues. From germline, CDR1 is SGHVS and CDR2 FNYEAQ. DNA of the CDR3: TGTGCCAGCAGCTTTACGACACAGAGCAATGAGCAGTTCTTC. Its protein product is CASSFTTQSNEQFF.

This clonotype has a single count. The chain links TRBV7-9 to TRBJ1-1; TRBD1 matches at 8 bases. Germline assignment: CDR1 SEHNR and CDR2 FQNEAQ (reference sequence). The CDR3 runs 13 residues. V was clipped by 0 bases and J by 7 bases; unmatched bases: 1. CDR3 sequence reads: CASSLAGQVEAFF. DNA for the CDR3: TGTGCCAGCAGCTTAGCGGGACAGGTTGAAGCTTTCTTT.

This clonotype was observed a handful of times. The rearrangement joins TRBV5-1 to TRBJ1-4, with D perhaps matching TRBD1 (6 bases). This CDR3 is 12 amino acids long. V shed 0 bases and J shed 16 bases, with 13 bases lying between them. Germline lookup yields CDR1 SGHRS and CDR2 YFSETQ. The CDR3 DNA sequence: TGCGCCAGCAGCTTGGATGGGGCAGGGGAGTTTTTT. Translated: CASSLDGAGEFF.

This clonotype has only a few counts. This CDR3 is CASSLASSADTQYF. The DNA of the CDR3 is TGCGCCAGCAGCTTGGCGTCTAGCGCAGATACGCAGTATTTT. This rearrangement joins TRBV5-1 to TRBJ2-3; D may be TRBD2 (6 bases). This CDR3 is 14 amino acids long. Trimming removed 0 bases at V and 4 bases at J, with 9 bases between. Germline lookup yields CDR1 SGHRS and CDR2 YFSETQ.

This clonotype was found a few times. This sequence joins TRBV5-1 and TRBJ2-1, with TRBD2 as a possible D gene (6 bases). The CDR3 runs to 14 residues. Trimming left V 5 bases short and J 9 bases short, with 18 bases between. Germline CDR1 and CDR2: SGHRS and YFSETQ. The CDR3 sequence: CASRYGGDSGEQFF. In DNA, the CDR3 is TGCGCCAGCAGGTACGGGGGAGATAGTGGTGAGCAGTTCTTC.